Following are 13 T cell receptor beta chains from one sample sequenced in a study of blood T cell repertoires in COVID-19. Produced via immunoSEQ multiplex PCR; TCRdb's table is partial and in-frame only. Among tens of thousands of clones listed, around 85% were seen once. Input material: peripheral blood. These receptors were obtained from a man older than 75 in a cohort sampled during active COVID-19.

The chain couples TRBV4-2 to TRBJ2-2; 12 positions agree with TRBD2. Unmatched junction bases numbered 0, after V lost 3 bases and J lost 1 base. CDR1 is LGHNA, CDR2 YNFKEQ, per germline. CDR3 length equals 16 residues. The CDR3, as DNA: TGTGCCAGCAGCCAGGGACTAGCGGGGAACACCGGGGAGCTGTTTTTT. Translation gives CASSQGLAGNTGELFF.

About this clone itself: At one of its ends the junction is not consistent with the germline gene, which may arise from a read error. CDR3 coding DNA: TGTGCCAGCTCTCCACTCGGACAGAGCACAGATACGCAGTATTTT. Protein: CASSPLGQSTDTQYF. V gene TRBV18 combines with J gene TRBJ2-3; the D gene is possibly TRBD1 (6 bases). From germline, CDR1 is KGHSH and CDR2 LQKENI. CDR3 length equals 15 residues.

The rearrangement joins TRBV11-3 to TRBJ2-5; maybe TRBD2 (7 bases). In germline, CDR1 is SGHNT, CDR2 YENEEA. Trimming took 5 bases from V and 3 from J, leaving 16 bases between them. CDR3 size: 15 residues. This CDR3 is CASSQGGAREETQYF. CDR3 sequence (DNA): TGTGCCAGCAGCCAAGGGGGGGCCAGGGAAGAGACCCAGTACTTC.

This CDR3 reads CASFRDRATGELFF. CDR3 nucleotides: TGTGCCAGCTTTCGGGACAGGGCTACCGGGGAGCTGTTTTTT. The chain joins TRBV6-5 to TRBJ2-2; 9 bases align to TRBD1. J was trimmed by 5 bases and V by 8 bases; bases with no gene match: 6. The germline gives CDR1 MNHEY, CDR2 SVGAGI. CDR3 length: 14 amino acids.

The rearrangement joins TRBV3-1 (or the pseudogene TRBV3-2) to TRBJ1-3; D remains unclear. This CDR3 region has 16 residues. V lost 2 bases and J 1 base, leaving 12 bases between the germline ends. In germline, CDR1 is LGHDT, CDR2 YNNKEL (reference sequence). The CDR3 region has the DNA TGTGCCAGCAGCCAAAGCTGGAGGGAATCTGGAAACACCATATATTTT. Protein sequence: CASSQSWRESGNTIYF.

Here the CDR3 DNA reads TGTGCCAGCAGTTACGCCGGGACTAGCGTTGAGCAGTACGTC. Residues: CASSYAGTSVEQYV. The genes are TRBV6-6 and TRBJ2-7; TRBD2 aligns across 10 bases. The CDR3 is 14 amino acids. Germline V gene sequence: CDR1 MNHNY, CDR2 SVGAGI (reference sequence). V gave up 2 bases and J gave up 7 bases; unmatched junction bases: 5.

This chain joins TRBV5-8 and TRBJ1-2; no firm D call. The germline V and J ends were trimmed by 2 bases and 3 bases, with 8 bases remaining between them. The germline gives CDR1 SGHTS, CDR2 YDEGEE. The CDR3 sequence is 13 residues long. In DNA, the CDR3 is TGTGCCAGCAGCTTTCGTAGTTACTATGGCTACACCTTC. Translating gives CASSFRSYYGYTF.

The J gene is TRBJ1-1, the V gene TRBV11-2; tentatively, D is TRBD1 (6 bases). CDR3 size: 13 residues. V lost 5 bases and J 1 base, leaving 8 bases between the germline ends. In germline, CDR1 is SGHAT, CDR2 FQNNGV. DNA of the CDR3: TGTGCCAGCAGCCAGGACAGGAACACTGAAGCTTTCTTT. This gives the protein CASSQDRNTEAFF.

The sample holds a few counts of this clone. The chain links TRBV3-1 (or the pseudogene TRBV3-2) to TRBJ1-1, with D maybe TRBD1 (5 bases). The V and J ends lost 6 bases and 1 base respectively, with 12 bases between them. Germline CDR1 reads LGHDT; CDR2 reads YNNKEL (reference sequence). The CDR3 extends over 14 amino acids. The CDR3 loop is CASSPATGNTEAFF. Written as DNA, the CDR3 is TGTGCCAGCAGTCCGGCCACAGGGAACACTGAAGCTTTCTTT.

This chain joins TRBV20-1 and TRBJ2-7; TRBD2 is a possible D gene (6 bases). CDR1 and CDR2 (germline): DFQATT, SNEGSKA (reference sequence). V lost 5 bases to trimming and J lost 3 bases, with 8 bases between them. The CDR3 is 11 amino acids. Here the CDR3 reads CSARGVYEQYF. The CDR3 nucleotides read TGCAGTGCTCGCGGGGTCTACGAGCAGTACTTC.

CDR3 sequence: CASSPPDFQDREQFF. CDR3 DNA: TGTGCCAGCAGCCCACCGGACTTCCAGGACAGGGAGCAGTTCTTC. The J gene is TRBJ2-1, the V gene TRBV7-9; 7 nucleotides align to TRBD1. Germline lookup yields CDR1 SEHNR and CDR2 FQNEAQ (reference sequence). The CDR3 sequence is 15 residues long. V shed 5 bases and J 10 bases; nucleotides not matched to a gene: 14.

V and J are TRBV15 and TRBJ2-1; 7 bases match TRBD1. The CDR3 has 16 residues. Looked up from germline, CDR1 is LNHNV and CDR2 is YYDKDF (reference sequence). The trim removed 0 bases at V and 12 bases at J, leaving 14 bases unmatched. The CDR3 spells CATSRDWGDTGDWQFF. The CDR3 nucleotides are TGTGCCACCAGCAGAGATTGGGGCGATACAGGGGATTGGCAGTTCTTC.

The V and J genes are TRBV5-6 and TRBJ2-3; D may be TRBD2 (6 bases). The CDR3 loop spans 14 amino acids. V was pared by 1 base and J by 0 bases, with 6 bases between. From germline, CDR1 is SGHDT and CDR2 YYEEEE. The CDR3 coding sequence is TGTGCCAGCAGCTTGCGGGGGAGCACAGATACGCAGTATTTT. Translating gives CASSLRGSTDTQYF. Based on the CDR3 plus reference TRBV5-6 and TRBJ2-3, the full variable domain is DAGVTQSPTHLIKTRGQQVTLRCSPKSGHDTVSWYQQALGQGPQFIFQYYEEEERQRGNFPDRFSGHQFPNYSSELNVNALLLGDSALYLCASSLRGSTDTQYFGPGTRLTVL.